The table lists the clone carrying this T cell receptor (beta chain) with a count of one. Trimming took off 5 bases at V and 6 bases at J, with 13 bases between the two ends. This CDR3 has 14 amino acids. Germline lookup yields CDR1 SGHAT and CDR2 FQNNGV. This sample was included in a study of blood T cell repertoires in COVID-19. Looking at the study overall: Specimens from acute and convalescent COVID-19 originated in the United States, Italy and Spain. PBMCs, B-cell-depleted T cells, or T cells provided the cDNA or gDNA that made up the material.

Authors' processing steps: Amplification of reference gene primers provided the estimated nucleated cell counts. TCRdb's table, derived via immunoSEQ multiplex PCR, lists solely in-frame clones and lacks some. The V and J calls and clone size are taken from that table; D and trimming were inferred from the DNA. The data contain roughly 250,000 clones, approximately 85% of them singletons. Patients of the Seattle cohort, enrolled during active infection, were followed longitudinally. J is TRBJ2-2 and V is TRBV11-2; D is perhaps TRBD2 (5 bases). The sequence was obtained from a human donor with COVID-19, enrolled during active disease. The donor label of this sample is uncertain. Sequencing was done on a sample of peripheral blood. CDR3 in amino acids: CASSTRLFPGELFF. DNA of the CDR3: TGTGCCAGCAGCACCCGACTATTTCCCGGGGAGCTGTTTTTT.